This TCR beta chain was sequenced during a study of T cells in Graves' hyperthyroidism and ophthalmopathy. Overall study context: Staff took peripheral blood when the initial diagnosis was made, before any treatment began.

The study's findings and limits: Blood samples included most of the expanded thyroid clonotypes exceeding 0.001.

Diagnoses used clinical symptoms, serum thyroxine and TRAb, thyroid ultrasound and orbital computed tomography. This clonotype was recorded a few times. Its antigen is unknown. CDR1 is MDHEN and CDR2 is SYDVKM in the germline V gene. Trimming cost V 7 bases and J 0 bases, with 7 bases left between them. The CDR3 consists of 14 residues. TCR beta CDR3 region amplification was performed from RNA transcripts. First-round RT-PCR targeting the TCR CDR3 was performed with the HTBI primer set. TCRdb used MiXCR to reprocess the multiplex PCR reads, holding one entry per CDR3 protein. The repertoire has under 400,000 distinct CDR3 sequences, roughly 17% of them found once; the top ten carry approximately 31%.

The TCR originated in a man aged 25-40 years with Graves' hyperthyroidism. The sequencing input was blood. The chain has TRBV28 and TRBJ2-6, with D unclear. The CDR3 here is CASNSGSGANVLTF. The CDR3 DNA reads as TGTGCCAGCAACTCCGGCTCTGGGGCCAACGTCCTGACTTTC.